This TCR beta chain is from a study of blood T cell repertoires in COVID-19. The repertoire was sequenced with immunoSEQ multiplex PCR; TCRdb's copy has only in-frame clones and lacks some. The sample holds some 200,000 clones; roughly 84% are singletons and the top ten take approximately 10%. Germline CDR1 and CDR2: MGHRA and YSYEKL. The CDR3 consists of 17 residues. V trimming: 0 bases; J trimming: 3 bases; junction bases outside the gene matches: 9. This sequence was found in a man aged 50 to 59 with active or convalescent COVID-19. The sequenced sample consisted of peripheral blood. The chain joins TRBV4-1 to TRBJ1-1; TRBD1 matches at 8 bases. CDR3 in amino acids: CASSQDRQGWRDTEAFF. In DNA, the CDR3 is TGCGCCAGCAGCCAAGATCGACAGGGGTGGAGGGACACTGAAGCTTTCTTT.